This T cell receptor beta chain derives from a study of type 1 regulatory T cells. The CDR3 totals 13 residues. V was pared by 6 bases and J by 1 base, with 7 bases between. This clonotype has ten or more counts. The antigen is undetermined. MiXCR was run by TCRdb on the reads, yielding one entry per CDR3 protein. In the table there are about 42,000 distinct CDR3 sequences, approximately 12% of which are singletons. The sequence was collected from a human donor in good health. Sequenced sample: cultured non-Tr1 T cells, either the whole culture or a sorted T cell fraction (not recorded which). The chain joins TRBV12-3 or TRBV12-4 to TRBJ1-5; the D gene is possibly TRBD1 (5 bases). CDR3 sequence: CASSRDSNQPQHF. CDR3 DNA sequence: TGTGCCAGCAGCCGGGACAGCAATCAGCCCCAGCATTTT.